The 13 T cell receptor beta chains reported below all come from one sample, sequenced in a study of T cell changes during pregnancy in multiple sclerosis. The data were produced by immunoSEQ multiplex PCR, yet TCRdb's version contains in-frame clones alone and is incomplete. The data show around 33,000 clones, with more than 90% seen just once and over 5% held by the top ten. Sequenced material: peripheral blood, taken in the third trimester of pregnancy. The receptors stem from a female donor in good health, enrolled as a control in a pregnancy study.

The chain has TRBV6-5 and TRBJ2-2; D is perhaps TRBD2 (5 bases). V shed 6 bases and J shed 7 bases, with 12 bases lying between them. Germline lookup yields CDR1 MNHEY and CDR2 SVGAGI. This CDR3 has 13 residues. CDR3 loop: CASSPPEGGELFF. CDR3 sequence (DNA): TGTGCCAGCAGCCCCCCCGAGGGCGGGGAGCTGTTTTTT.

The chain combines TRBV27 with TRBJ2-7; the match to TRBD1 covers 8 bases. Germline CDR1 reads MNHEY; CDR2 reads SMNVEV (reference sequence). V shed 5 bases and J 0 bases; nucleotides not matched to a gene: 6. CDR3 length: 15 amino acids. In DNA, the CDR3 is TGTGCCAGCAGTGTAACAGGGGGTAGCTCCTACGAGCAGTACTTC. Encoded protein: CASSVTGGSSYEQYF.

The chain's CDR3 is CASSQAFSYNSPLHF. In DNA, the CDR3 is TGCGCCAGCAGCCAAGCGTTCTCCTATAATTCACCCCTCCACTTT. V and J are TRBV4-1 and TRBJ1-6; D not certain. Looked up from germline, CDR1 is MGHRA and CDR2 is YSYEKL. The CDR3 length is 15 residues. Between the trimmed V and J ends, which lost 1 base and 0 bases, there was a span of 4 bases.

V gene TRBV27 combines with J gene TRBJ1-2; TRBD1 matches 7 bases. Germline values: CDR1 MNHEY, CDR2 SMNVEV (reference sequence). Trimming at V came to 6 bases and at J to 6 bases, leaving 10 bases not matched to a gene. The CDR3 sequence is 14 residues long. The CDR3 loop is CASRINQGDNGYTF. For the CDR3, the DNA is TGTGCCAGCAGAATAAACCAGGGGGATAATGGCTACACCTTC.

The V and J genes are TRBV6-4 and TRBJ1-4; 9 nucleotides agree with TRBD1. The germline V gene encodes CDR1 MRHNA and CDR2 SNTAGT. The CDR3 contains 14 residues. With V trimmed by 4 bases and J by 5 bases, 2 bases remained unmatched. DNA for the CDR3: TGTGCCAGCAGTGCGGGACAGGGAAATGAAAAACTGTTTTTT. Its protein product is CASSAGQGNEKLFF.

The chain has TRBV6-5 and TRBJ1-3; D gene uncertain. The germline V gene encodes CDR1 MNHEY and CDR2 SVGAGI. Trimming took 4 bases from V and 0 from J, leaving 13 bases between them. The CDR3 sequence is 16 residues long. The CDR3 DNA reads TGTGCCAGCAGTTTCCAAGGACTGGACTCTGGAAACACCATATATTTT. This codes for CASSFQGLDSGNTIYF.

This chain connects TRBV6-5 to TRBJ1-1; 7 bases are a match to TRBD1. J lost 0 bases, V lost 8 bases, and 9 bases had no gene match. This CDR3 comprises 15 residues. Germline V gene data show CDR1 as MNHEY and CDR2 as SVGAGI. CDR3: CASHPTGTVNTEAFF. The CDR3 DNA is TGTGCCAGCCATCCCACCGGGACAGTGAACACTGAAGCTTTCTTT.

The chain recombines TRBV10-3 with TRBJ2-2; 7 bases align to TRBD1. This CDR3 spans 14 amino acids. The germline V gene encodes CDR1 ENHRY and CDR2 SYGVKD. V lost 9 bases, J lost 4 bases, and 8 bases stayed unmatched. In DNA, the CDR3 is TGTGCCATTCGGAGGACAGGCCTCACCGGGGAGCTGTTTTTT. This encodes CAIRRTGLTGELFF.

The V and J genes are TRBV6-4 and TRBJ1-2, with 8 bases that match TRBD1. Losses at the gene ends were 9 bases for V and 9 bases for J; bases not matched to a gene: 9. CDR3 size: 12 residues. Germline V gene lookup returns CDR1 MRHNA and CDR2 SNTAGT. The CDR3 reads CASSGQDLSYTF. The CDR3 region has the DNA TGTGCCAGTTCGGGACAGGATCTGAGCTACACCTTC.

By its share, this clone is medium-sized (0.01 to 0.1%). The chain recombines TRBV6-6 with TRBJ2-1, with D maybe TRBD2 (6 bases). V was trimmed by 0 bases and J by 9 bases, leaving 12 bases between them. In germline, CDR1 is MNHNY, CDR2 SVGAGI (reference sequence). This CDR3 has 14 amino acids. CDR3 amino acids: CASSYSEGPREQFF. CDR3 coding DNA: TGTGCCAGCAGTTACTCGGAGGGACCCCGTGAGCAGTTCTTC.

The rearrangement joins TRBV2 to TRBJ2-7, with 8 bases fitting TRBD1. The CDR3 sequence is 12 residues long. J was trimmed by 4 bases and V by 11 bases; bases with no gene match: 7. The germline V gene encodes CDR1 SNHLY and CDR2 FYNNEI. In nucleotides, the CDR3 is TGTGCCTTCGGACAGGGAGGATACGAGCAGTACTTC. Its protein product is CAFGQGGYEQYF. The full variable domain, in which reference TRBV2 and TRBJ2-7 provide the parts outside the CDR3, is EPEVTQTPSHQVTQMGQEVILRCVPISNHLYFYWYRQILGQKVEFLVSFYNNEISEKSEIFDDQFSVERPDGSNFTLKIRSTKLEDSAMYFCAFGQGGYEQYFGPGTRLTVT.

V gene TRBV23-1 combines with J gene TRBJ1-2, with D uncertain. TRBV23-1 qualifies as an ORF whose function is uncertain. This CDR3 contains 12 residues. Between the trimmed V and J ends, which lost 3 bases and 14 bases, there was a span of 16 bases. The chain's CDR3 is CASSQIFWELTF. CDR3 DNA: TGCGCCAGCAGTCAGATATTTTGGGAGCTAACCTTC.

The chain combines TRBV5-1 with TRBJ1-1; 9 nucleotides align to TRBD1. After removal of 3 bases from V and 6 bases from J, the junction contained 9 bases not matched to a gene. CDR1 is SGHRS and CDR2 is YFSETQ in the germline V gene. CDR3 size: 15 residues. The CDR3 DNA follows: TGCGCCAGCAGCTGGGGGACAGGGTCGAGGGCTGAAGCTTTCTTT. Protein: CASSWGTGSRAEAFF.